The 11 T cell receptor beta chains below come from one sample, sequenced in a study of T-cell reconstitution after alpha-beta-depleted transplantation in children. A TCRbeta library incorporating unique molecular identifiers was prepared. From the PCR reads, TCRdb called clonotypes with MiXCR, one entry per CDR3 protein. The sample records some 200,000 distinct CDR3 sequences, approximately 9.9% being singletons. The sequencing here drew on PBMCs from the stem cell graft donor, taken from the stem cell graft. All receptors come from a human donor who donated a stem cell graft to a child with SCID.

Ten or more counts support this clonotype. The rearrangement links TRBV5-1 to TRBJ2-3; the match to TRBD2 covers 11 bases. Germline assignment: CDR1 SGHRS and CDR2 YFSETQ. Trimming took 3 bases from V and 6 from J; bases not matched to a gene: 9. This CDR3 has 16 amino acids. This chain's CDR3 is CASSSLAGGPKDTQYF. The CDR3, as DNA: TGCGCCAGCAGCTCCTTAGCGGGGGGGCCCAAGGATACGCAGTATTTT.

This clonotype was counted a few times. The chain links TRBV19 to TRBJ1-5; D is uncertain. V lost 1 base, J lost 5 bases, and 9 bases lay in between. This CDR3 is built from 14 residues. Germline assignment: CDR1 LNHDA and CDR2 SQIVND (reference sequence). DNA for the CDR3: TGTGCCAGTAGTATAGTTCCAGCCCATCAGCCCCAGCATTTT. It is translated as CASSIVPAHQPQHF.

In its sample, this clonotype was seen a few times. The chain couples TRBV7-9 to TRBJ1-2; D is possibly TRBD1 (6 bases). The CDR3 is 15 residues long. Germline loops: CDR1 SEHNR, CDR2 FQNEAQ (reference sequence). V lost 0 bases, J lost 3 bases, and 11 bases lay in between. CDR3 sequence: CASSLAGGVDYGYTF. The CDR3 region has the DNA TGTGCCAGCAGCTTAGCAGGGGGAGTGGACTATGGCTACACCTTC.

This clonotype was observed many times. The chain joins TRBV5-1 to TRBJ1-2; D is perhaps TRBD1 (5 bases). Germline loops: CDR1 SGHRS, CDR2 YFSETQ. This CDR3 region has 14 residues. Trimming stripped 0 bases from V and 3 bases from J, with 9 bases between. For the CDR3, the DNA is TGCGCCAGCAGCTTGGGCCAGGGTGACTATGGCTACACCTTC. Protein sequence: CASSLGQGDYGYTF.

The rearrangement uses TRBV20-1 and TRBJ1-1; TRBD1 might be the D (6 bases). The CDR3 has 13 amino acids. Trimming removed 3 bases from V and 4 bases from J, with 12 bases in between. The V gene's germline CDR1 is DFQATT and CDR2 SNEGSKA (reference sequence). The chain's CDR3 is CSASLEGGTEAFF. DNA of the CDR3: TGCAGTGCTAGTCTGGAAGGGGGCACTGAAGCTTTCTTT.

This clonotype was seen ten or more times. The chain has TRBV19 and TRBJ1-2, with D tentatively TRBD1 (5 bases). Between the trimmed V and J ends, which lost 7 bases and 3 bases, there was a span of 15 bases. Per germline, CDR1 LNHDA and CDR2 SQIVND (reference sequence). The CDR3 consists of 14 residues. The chain's CDR3 is CASNEGFRDYGYTF. In nucleotides, the CDR3 is TGTGCCAGTAATGAGGGCTTCAGGGACTATGGCTACACCTTC.

A few counts support this clonotype. This chain uses TRBV7-3 with TRBJ2-2; TRBD1 aligns across 9 bases. The V gene end was trimmed by 5 bases and the J gene end by 4 bases; junction bases not matched to a gene: 5. CDR1 is SGHTA and CDR2 is FQGTGA in the germline V gene. The CDR3 contains 15 residues. For the CDR3, the DNA is TGTGCCAGCAGCCTCGGGACAGGGAGCACCGGGGAGCTGTTTTTT. This sequence encodes CASSLGTGSTGELFF.

This clonotype showed up many times. V usage is TRBV20-1 and J usage is TRBJ2-7; D possibly corresponds to TRBD1 (6 bases). V dropped 4 bases and J dropped 0 bases, with 10 bases sitting between them. The CDR3 is 13 amino acids. Germline V gene sequence: CDR1 DFQATT, CDR2 SNEGSKA (reference sequence). CDR3 sequence (DNA): TGCAGTGCTACCAGACAGGCCTCCTACGAGCAGTACTTC. It is translated as CSATRQASYEQYF.

This clonotype was found many times. The CDR3, as DNA: TGCGCCAGCAGCTTTAACGGCCTCTACGAGCAGTACTTC. Protein sequence: CASSFNGLYEQYF. V usage is TRBV5-1 and J usage is TRBJ2-7; D unresolved. Trimming took off 2 bases at V and 3 bases at J, with 9 bases between the two ends. The CDR3 runs to 13 residues. CDR1 and CDR2 from the germline V gene are SGHRS and YFSETQ.

This clonotype occurred a few times. The CDR3 region has the DNA TGTGCCAGTCGACACGACATGAACACTGAAGCTTTCTTT. Translated, it gives CASRHDMNTEAFF. The rearrangement uses TRBV18 and TRBJ1-1; D gene ambiguous. The CDR3 sequence is 13 residues long. Trimming stripped 9 bases from V and 0 bases from J, with 11 bases between. Germline V gene sequence: CDR1 KGHSH, CDR2 LQKENI. The variable domain in full, completed from reference TRBV18 and TRBJ1-1, reads NAGVMQNPRHLVRRRGQEARLRCSPMKGHSHVYWYRQLPEEGLKFMVYLQKENIIDESGMPKERFSAEFPKEGPSILRIQQVVRGDSAAYFCASRHDMNTEAFFGQGTRLTVV.

This clonotype was counted many times. The chain carries TRBV5-1 and TRBJ1-1, with D tentatively TRBD1 (5 bases). CDR3 size: 16 residues. Trimming took off 0 bases at V and 0 bases at J, with 12 bases between the two ends. The germline V gene has CDR1 SGHRS and CDR2 YFSETQ. CDR3 nucleotide sequence: TGCGCCAGCAGCTTGGTGACTTCGGGGGTGAACACTGAAGCTTTCTTT. Its translation: CASSLVTSGVNTEAFF.